This TCR beta chain was retrieved from a study of blood T cell repertoires in COVID-19 (TCRdb year 2020). A note on the overall study: Samples covering the acute and convalescent phases of COVID-19 were provided by collaborators in the United States, Italy and Spain. The prospective study material was composed of cDNA or gDNA derived from T cells, B-cell-depleted T cells, or PBMCs. The dataset comprised deeply sampled blood TCRbeta repertoires from subjects exposed to, actively infected with, or recovered from COVID-19. The repertoires were released in a freely available public database meant as a resource for research on the immune response to SARS-CoV-2. The samples were drawn from the first 160 participants of the ongoing ImmuneRACE study and from 1,254 subjects provided by 6 global collaborators. Nearly every sample came with metadata listing a de-identified subject ID, COVID-19 status, age in years and sex. Where available, HLA class I and class II types were obtained from metadata supplied by the sample provider rather than from assay-based typing.

TCRbeta CDR3 regions were amplified from genomic DNA using the immunoSEQ Assay, a bias-controlled multiplex PCR. In the source study's methods: The number of nucleated cells in each sample was estimated by amplification of reference gene primers within the assay. To quantify the absolute abundance of each unique TCRbeta CDR3 rearrangement, sequence reads were collapsed and filtered. For each sample, productive Simpson clonality was calculated as the square root of Simpson's diversity index over productive rearrangements. TCRdb obtained this table from immuneACCESS and retained in-frame rearrangements with V and J assigned. These tables miss some clones; where compared with another copy, unresolved V genes account for less than half of the shortfall, and the remainder is unexplained. The DNA was the basis for D and trimming; V, J and clone size are from that table. For this sample the table gives over 85,000 clones, of which 85% were detected only once. The ten top clones hold 3% to 3.5% of the sample.

Study-wide conclusions, independent of this receptor: How much clinical and demographic metadata was included differed by source and by participant, and the metadata was provided uncurated.

Collaborating institutions collected whole blood in K2EDTA tubes following their own protocols. For TCRbeta analysis, collaborators shipped samples as frozen whole blood, isolated PBMCs, or DNA extracted from either of those sample types. V is shortened by 1 base, J by 5 bases, and the region joining them spans 6 bases. Measured from the cysteine to the phenylalanine, the CDR3 is 12 residues long. Only CDR3 DNA is held: 36 bases, read in frame from base 1. The germline V gene supplies CDR1 SGHRS and CDR2 YFSETQ. As for this clone: The clone's antigen remains unknown. The record has no base qualities; no much larger clone is one base away.

The clonotype originates from a man over 45 with acute or convalescent COVID-19. The receptor chain draws on TRBV5-1 and TRBJ1-2; the D gene is not confidently resolved. Input material: peripheral blood. The CDR3 in this case is CASSLSQYGYTF. At the DNA level, the sequence is TGCGCCAGCAGCTTGTCTCAGTATGGCTACACCTTC.